This record looks at one T cell receptor (beta chain) sequence and its context. This CDR3 comprises 13 residues. V lost 4 bases and J 3 bases, leaving 9 bases between the germline ends. The germline CDR1 and CDR2 sequences are KGHSH and LQKENI. The data derive from a study of blood T cell repertoires in COVID-19. At the level of the study: From the United States, Italy and Spain came samples of acute and convalescent COVID-19.

Methods used by the authors: Amplification of reference gene primers provided the estimated nucleated cell counts. Clones were sequenced by immunoSEQ multiplex PCR, and TCRdb holds only the in-frame ones, with some missing. That table furnishes V, J and clone size, whereas the DNA furnished D and trimming. The repertoire holds approximately 130,000 clones, with around 87% as singletons. This chain joins TRBV18 and TRBJ1-1; the D is unclear. The sequence came from a man in his forties or fifties with active COVID-19. The sample consisted of peripheral blood. The CDR3, as DNA: TGTGCCAGCTCACGAGAGGTTGACACTGAAGCTTTCTTT. This sequence encodes CASSREVDTEAFF.